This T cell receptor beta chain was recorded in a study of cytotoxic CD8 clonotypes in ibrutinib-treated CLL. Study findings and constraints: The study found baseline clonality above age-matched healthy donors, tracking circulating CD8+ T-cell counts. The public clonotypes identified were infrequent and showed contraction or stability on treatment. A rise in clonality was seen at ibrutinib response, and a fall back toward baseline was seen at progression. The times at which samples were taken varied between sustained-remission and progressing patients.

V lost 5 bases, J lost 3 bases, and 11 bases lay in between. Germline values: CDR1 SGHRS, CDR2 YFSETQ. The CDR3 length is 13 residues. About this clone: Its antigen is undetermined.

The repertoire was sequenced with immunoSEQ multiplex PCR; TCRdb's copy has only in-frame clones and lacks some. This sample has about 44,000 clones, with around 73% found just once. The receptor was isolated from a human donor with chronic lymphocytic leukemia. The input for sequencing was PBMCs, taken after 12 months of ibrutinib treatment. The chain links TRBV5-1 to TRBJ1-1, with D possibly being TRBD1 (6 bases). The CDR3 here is CASREGVDTEAFF. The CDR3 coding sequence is TGCGCCAGCAGGGAGGGGGTCGACACTGAAGCTTTCTTT. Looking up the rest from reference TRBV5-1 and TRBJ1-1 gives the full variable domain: KAGVTQTPRYLIKTRGQQVTLSCSPISGHRSVSWYQQTPGQGLQFLFEYFSETQRNKGNFPGRFSGRQFSNSRSEMNVSTLELGDSALYLCASREGVDTEAFFGQGTRLTVV.